The subject of this entry is one T cell receptor beta chain. Its antigen remains unidentified. There are no base qualities to consult, and no much larger clone falls within one base. Healthy HIV-negative adults with no recently reported acute infections or vaccinations were included as donors. Every donor was a Caucasian adult living in Nashville, Tennessee, USA. For unsorted samples, roughly 91 million PBMCs were counted, and genomic DNA was extracted using the QIAamp DNA Blood Mini kit. Blood was obtained by leukapheresis, after which PBMCs were separated by Ficoll-Histopaque density gradient centrifugation and cryopreserved in liquid nitrogen vapor phase. This sample was taken from a study of shared clonotypes between healthy human individuals (dated by TCRdb to 2020 to 2021). Broadly, across the study: The cohort included three men and a couple of women between 18 and 49 years of age. The study deeply sequenced blood TCR repertoires of roughly five healthy adults to estimate repertoire size and the extent of clonotype sharing between individuals. Libraries were prepared and TCR repertoires were sequenced by different laboratories using diverse techniques, in order to increase sequencing depth and limit assay-specific biases. Between about 0.94 and 8.9 billion PBMCs per donor were obtained by leukapheresis. What the authors observed across the whole study: Only blood was sampled, and tissue TCR repertoires likely differ from those in blood. Pairwise subsampling led to the expectation that sequencing depth would affect the degree of clonotype sharing among donors. The small number of donors limited the genetic and exposure-history diversity represented.

The germline ends are 19 bases apart after V is trimmed by 4 bases and J by 7 bases. The CDR3 starts with the cysteine, ends with the phenylalanine, and has 15 residues. Left in the record is the CDR3 DNA by itself, 45 bases read in frame from the first base. The germline V gene (reference sequence) provides CDR1 GTSNPN and CDR2 SVGIG. Using the deep immunoSEQ assay, multiplex PCR amplified TCR CDR3 regions from genomic DNA. Genomic DNA extracted from each cell subset was distributed evenly over all wells of several immunoSEQ 96-well plates, and each plate served as one replicate. For unsorted PBMC, approximately 0.3 ug genomic DNA, equal to roughly 33,000 T cell genomes, was loaded into each replicate PCR. Genomic DNA from unsorted PBMC was sequenced over ten immunoSEQ deep assay plates. The purified libraries were quantified using a Qubit 3.0 fluorometer, sized with a Bioanalyzer 2100, and then quantified again using the KAPA Library Quantification kit. Each immunoSEQ 96-well plate was sequenced on its own single-read 150-cycle Illumina NextSeq 550 flow cell. The study's own analysis went as follows. Because the immunoSEQ output held only junctional sequences and lacked quality scores, the filtering could not match the filtering applied to full-length reads. Sequences were annotated with PyIR, a Python wrapper for IgBLAST v1.9, and V/J genes and CDR3 were assigned using IMGT germline references. Reads were filtered out if the reads had weak V/J assignments (E-value above 1e-6), no CDR3, stop codons, out-of-frame junctions, or ambiguous translated residues. V3J clonotypes were defined as sequences sharing the same inferred V gene, J gene, and CDR3 amino acid sequence. Percentage overlap between repertoires was computed as shared unique clonotypes divided by the size of the smaller repertoire. Richness of each repertoire was evaluated using RTK rarefaction, the Chao1 estimator, and Recon v2.1 estimates of unobserved clonotypes. Sourced from immuneACCESS, this table was stored by TCRdb with only in-frame sequences that have V and J called. A share of the clones is absent; for the studies checked, an unresolved V gene accounts for under half, and the remainder has no known explanation. The V and J calls and clone size are taken from that table; D and trimming were inferred from the DNA. Here the sample has around 450,000 clones; around 79% occur a single time. Together, the top ten hold roughly 13% of the sample.

The TCR comes from a woman in her thirties or forties in good health. Some clones in this sample may be carry-over from other donors' samples. Sequenced: PBMCs. The sequence links TRBV30 to TRBJ2-2; no confident D gene assignment can be made. The nucleotide sequence is given as TGTGCCTGGAACAAGGGCGGCCGGAGTTTCGGGGAGCTGTTTTTT. It encodes CAWNKGGRSFGELFF.